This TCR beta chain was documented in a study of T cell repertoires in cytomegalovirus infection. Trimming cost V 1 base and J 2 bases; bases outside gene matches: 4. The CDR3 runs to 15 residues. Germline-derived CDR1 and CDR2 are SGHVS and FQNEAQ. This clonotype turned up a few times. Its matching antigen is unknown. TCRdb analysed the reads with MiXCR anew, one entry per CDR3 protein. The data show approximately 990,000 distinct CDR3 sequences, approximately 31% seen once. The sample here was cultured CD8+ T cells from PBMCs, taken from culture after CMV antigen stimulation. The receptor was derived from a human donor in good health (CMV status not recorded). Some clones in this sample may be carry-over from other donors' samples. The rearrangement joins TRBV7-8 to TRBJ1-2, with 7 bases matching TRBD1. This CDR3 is CASSLGGTVNYGYTF. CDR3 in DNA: TGTGCCAGCAGCTTAGGAGGGACAGTAAACTATGGCTACACCTTC.